A selection of T cell receptor beta chains follows, all from one sample in a study of cytomegalovirus exposure and HLA in healthy donors. Clones were read by immunoSEQ multiplex PCR, and TCRdb kept only the in-frame ones, dropping some. The sample carries some 100,000 clones, roughly 71% recorded once. The source material was PBMCs. These receptor sequences come from a young woman in good health and CMV-seropositive. Both conserved end residues are part of each CDR3. D genes are given only for firm matches. Rows may omit the clone size; those that give it use once, few, many or a size class.

d_gene: TRBD1; j_gene: TRBJ2-7; abundance: once; v_gene: TRBV5-4; CDR3aa: CASSPRSAGTGGREQYF; CDR3nt: TGTGCCAGCAGCCCGAGGAGCGCCGGGACAGGGGGCCGGGAGCAGTACTTC
d_gene: NA; j_gene: TRBJ2-1; abundance: NA; v_gene: TRBV9; CDR3aa: CASSVDSDNEQFF; CDR3nt: TGTGCCAGCAGCGTAGACAGTGACAATGAGCAGTTCTTC
d_gene: NA; j_gene: TRBJ1-2; abundance: NA; v_gene: TRBV7-9; CDR3aa: CASSFRELDYGYTF; CDR3nt: TGTGCCAGCAGCTTTCGGGAGTTGGACTATGGCTACACCTTC
d_gene: NA; j_gene: TRBJ2-3; abundance: NA; v_gene: TRBV19; CDR3aa: CASSIVTAVAVDTQYF; CDR3nt: TGTGCCAGTAGTATAGTCACGGCGGTAGCGGTCGATACGCAGTATTTT
d_gene: NA; j_gene: TRBJ2-1; abundance: NA; v_gene: TRBV7-6; CDR3aa: CASSDYSPPQQFF; CDR3nt: TGTGCCAGCAGTGACTACTCCCCCCCCCAGCAGTTCTTC
d_gene: NA; j_gene: TRBJ1-2; abundance: NA; v_gene: TRBV4-3; CDR3aa: CASSQVFQGNYGYTF; CDR3nt: TGCGCCAGCAGCCAGGTTTTCCAGGGTAACTATGGCTACACCTTC
d_gene: TRBD1; j_gene: TRBJ2-7; abundance: NA; v_gene: TRBV5-6; CDR3aa: CASSPRRGPNEQYF; CDR3nt: TGTGCCAGCAGCCCACGCAGGGGGCCCAACGAGCAGTACTTC
d_gene: TRBD1; j_gene: TRBJ2-7; abundance: NA; v_gene: TRBV18; CDR3aa: CASSQAGTEVGEQYF; CDR3nt: TGTGCCAGCTCACAAGCCGGGACAGAGGTAGGCGAGCAGTACTTC
d_gene: NA; j_gene: TRBJ2-3; abundance: NA; v_gene: TRBV5-6; CDR3aa: CASTTVMNPDTDTQYF; CDR3nt: TGTGCCAGCACCACGGTTATGAACCCCGACACAGATACGCAGTATTTT
d_gene: NA; j_gene: TRBJ2-7; abundance: NA; v_gene: TRBV7-9; CDR3aa: CSSSQLASEQYF; CDR3nt: TGTTCCAGCAGCCAACTAGCTTCCGAGCAGTACTTC
d_gene: NA; j_gene: TRBJ1-6; abundance: NA; v_gene: TRBV15; CDR3aa: CATSVGLLNSPLHF; CDR3nt: TGTGCCACCAGCGTGGGACTGCTAAATTCACCCCTCCACTTT
d_gene: NA; j_gene: TRBJ1-1; abundance: NA; v_gene: TRBV7-2; CDR3aa: CASSLDLSPLRGTEAFF; CDR3nt: TGTGCCAGCAGCTTAGACCTAAGCCCCTTACGAGGCACTGAAGCTTTCTTT
d_gene: TRBD1; j_gene: TRBJ1-1; abundance: once; v_gene: TRBV6-6; CDR3aa: CASSDPGQGGTEAFF; CDR3nt: TGTGCCAGCAGTGACCCGGGACAGGGTGGAACTGAAGCTTTCTTT
d_gene: TRBD1; j_gene: TRBJ1-1; abundance: NA; v_gene: TRBV5-1; CDR3aa: CASSTGDSVTEAFF; CDR3nt: TGCGCCAGCAGCACAGGGGACTCGGTCACTGAAGCTTTCTTT
d_gene: NA; j_gene: TRBJ1-5; abundance: NA; v_gene: TRBV7-2; CDR3aa: CASSLDSSLNQPQHF; CDR3nt: TGTGCCAGCAGCTTAGATAGCTCCCTGAATCAGCCCCAGCATTTT
d_gene: NA; j_gene: TRBJ2-7; abundance: NA; v_gene: TRBV6-5; CDR3aa: CASSYSSGGGYEQYF; CDR3nt: TGTGCCAGCAGTTACTCGAGCGGCGGAGGCTACGAGCAGTACTTC
d_gene: NA; j_gene: TRBJ2-3; abundance: few; v_gene: TRBV5-1; CDR3aa: CASSPGLASYDTQYF; CDR3nt: TGCGCCAGCAGCCCCGGACTGGCGTCCTATGATACGCAGTATTTT
d_gene: NA; j_gene: TRBJ1-5; abundance: NA; v_gene: TRBV6-5; CDR3aa: CASSITGKSNQPQHF; CDR3nt: TGTGCCAGCAGCATAACAGGGAAGAGCAATCAGCCCCAGCATTTT